This TCR beta chain stems from a study of cytomegalovirus exposure and HLA in healthy donors. Per the germline V gene, CDR1 is MDHEN and CDR2 is SYDVKM. The CDR3 has 15 residues. V lost 7 bases and J lost 7; bases outside the gene matches: 14. It was with 60 Vbeta and 13 Jbeta primers that the PCR ran. Generated by immunoSEQ multiplex PCR, the TCRdb table keeps only in-frame clones and is missing some. The sample has 150,000 to 200,000 clones, roughly two thirds seen once; the top ten hold approximately 4.5%. The chain employs TRBV28 and TRBJ1-2, with 8 nucleotides matching TRBD1. The origin of this receptor is a woman aged 18-29 years in good health and CMV-seropositive. Sequencing was performed on PBMCs. CDR3 nucleotide sequence: TGTGCCAGCACCTCTCCCCGGACAGGGCGGGCTGGCTACACCTTC. Its translation: CASTSPRTGRAGYTF.